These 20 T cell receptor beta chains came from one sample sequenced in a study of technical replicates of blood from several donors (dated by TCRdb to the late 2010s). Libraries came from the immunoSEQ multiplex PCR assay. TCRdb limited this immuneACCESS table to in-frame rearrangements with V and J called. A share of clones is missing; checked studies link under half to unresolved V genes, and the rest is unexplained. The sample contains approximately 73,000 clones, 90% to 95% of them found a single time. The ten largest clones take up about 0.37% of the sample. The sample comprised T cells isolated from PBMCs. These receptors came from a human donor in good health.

For the CDR3, the DNA is TGTGCCAGCAGCCGGGGACTAGCGGGAGCTGTGGGCACAGATACGCAGTATTTT. Translated: CASSRGLAGAVGTDTQYF. The J gene is TRBJ2-3, the V gene TRBV13; 14 positions agree with TRBD2. This CDR3 has 18 residues. With 5 bases clipped from V and 1 base from J, the junction kept 8 bases outside the gene matches. CDR1 and CDR2 (germline): PRHDT, FYEKMQ (reference sequence).

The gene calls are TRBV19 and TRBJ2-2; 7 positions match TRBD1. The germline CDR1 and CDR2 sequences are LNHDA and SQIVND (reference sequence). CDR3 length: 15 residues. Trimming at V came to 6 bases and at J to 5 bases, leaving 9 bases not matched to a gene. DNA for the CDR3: TGTGCCAGTAGCGATTGGGACAGAGTAACCGGGGAGCTGTTTTTT. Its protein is CASSDWDRVTGELFF. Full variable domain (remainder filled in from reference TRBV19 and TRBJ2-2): DGGITQSPKYLFRKEGQNVTLSCEQNLNHDAMYWYRQDPGQGLRLIYYSQIVNDFQKGDIAEGYSVSREKKESFPLTVTSAQKNPTAFYLCASSDWDRVTGELFFGEGSRLTVL.

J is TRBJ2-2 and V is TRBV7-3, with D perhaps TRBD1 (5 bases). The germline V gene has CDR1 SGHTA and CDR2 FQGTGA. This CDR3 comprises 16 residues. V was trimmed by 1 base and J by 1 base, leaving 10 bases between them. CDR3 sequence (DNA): TGTGCCAGCAGCTTAAGCGCAGGGTGGAACACCGGGGAGCTGTTTTTT. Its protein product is CASSLSAGWNTGELFF.

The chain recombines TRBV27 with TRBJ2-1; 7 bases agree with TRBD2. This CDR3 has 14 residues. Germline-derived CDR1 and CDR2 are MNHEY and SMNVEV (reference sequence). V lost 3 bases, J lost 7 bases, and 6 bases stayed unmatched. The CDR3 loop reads CASSLVAGANEQFF. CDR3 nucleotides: TGTGCCAGCAGTTTGGTGGCGGGAGCAAATGAGCAGTTCTTC.

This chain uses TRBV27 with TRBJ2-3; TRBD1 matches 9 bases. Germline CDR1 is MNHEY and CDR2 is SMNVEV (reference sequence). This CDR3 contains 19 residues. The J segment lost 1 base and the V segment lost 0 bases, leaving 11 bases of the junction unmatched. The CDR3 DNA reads TGTGCCAGCAGTTTATCCTACAAGTGGGGACAGGGAGGCACAGATACGCAGTATTTT. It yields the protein CASSLSYKWGQGGTDTQYF.

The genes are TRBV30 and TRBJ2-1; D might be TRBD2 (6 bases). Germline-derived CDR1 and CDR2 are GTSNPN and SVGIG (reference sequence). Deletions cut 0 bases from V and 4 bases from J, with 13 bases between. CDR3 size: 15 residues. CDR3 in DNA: TGTGCCTGGAGTGTACTAAGCGGGTTTTACAATGAGCAGTTCTTC. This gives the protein CAWSVLSGFYNEQFF.

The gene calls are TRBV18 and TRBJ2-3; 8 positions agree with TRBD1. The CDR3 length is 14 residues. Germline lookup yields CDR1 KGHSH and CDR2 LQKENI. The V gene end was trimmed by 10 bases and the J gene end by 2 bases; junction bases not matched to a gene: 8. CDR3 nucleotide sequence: TGTGCCATGAACGACAGGGGCCACACAGATACGCAGTATTTT. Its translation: CAMNDRGHTDTQYF.

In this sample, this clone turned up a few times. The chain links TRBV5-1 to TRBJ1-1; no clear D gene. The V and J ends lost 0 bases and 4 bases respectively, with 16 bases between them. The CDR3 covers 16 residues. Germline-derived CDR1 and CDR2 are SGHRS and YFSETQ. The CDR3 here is CASSLGATRAGTEAFF. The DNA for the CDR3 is TGCGCCAGCAGCTTGGGGGCAACTCGAGCGGGCACTGAAGCTTTCTTT.

The CDR3 here is CASFSVYGYTF. The DNA of the CDR3 is TGTGCCAGCTTCTCCGTCTATGGCTACACCTTC. The chain links TRBV2 to TRBJ1-2; D not resolved. Germline assignment: CDR1 SNHLY and CDR2 FYNNEI. Trimming took off 8 bases at V and 4 bases at J, with 8 bases between the two ends. The CDR3 loop spans 11 amino acids. The variable domain in full, with the rest retrieved from reference TRBV2 and TRBJ1-2, is EPEVTQTPSHQVTQMGQEVILRCVPISNHLYFYWYRQILGQKVEFLVSFYNNEISEKSEIFDDQFSVERPDGSNFTLKIRSTKLEDSAMYFCASFSVYGYTFGSGTRLTVV.

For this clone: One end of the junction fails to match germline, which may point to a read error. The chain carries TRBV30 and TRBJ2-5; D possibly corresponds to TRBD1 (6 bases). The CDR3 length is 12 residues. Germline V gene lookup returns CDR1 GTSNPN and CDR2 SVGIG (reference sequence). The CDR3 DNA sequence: TGTGCCTGGAGTGCTCAGGGGAAGACCCGGTACTTC. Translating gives CAWSAQGKTRYF.

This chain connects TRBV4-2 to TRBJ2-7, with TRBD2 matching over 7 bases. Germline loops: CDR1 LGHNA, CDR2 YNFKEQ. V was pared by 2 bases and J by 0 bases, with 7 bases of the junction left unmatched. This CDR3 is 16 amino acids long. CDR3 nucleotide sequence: TGTGCCAGCAGCCAAAGACTCGGCGGGAGCTCCTACGAGCAGTACTTC. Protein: CASSQRLGGSSYEQYF.

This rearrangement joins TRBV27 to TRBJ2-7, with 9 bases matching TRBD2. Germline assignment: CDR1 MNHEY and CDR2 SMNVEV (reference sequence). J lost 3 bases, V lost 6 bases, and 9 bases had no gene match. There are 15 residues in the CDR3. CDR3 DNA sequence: TGTGCCAGCAGGTTCCTAGCGGGGACCATCTACGAGCAGTACTTC. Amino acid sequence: CASRFLAGTIYEQYF.

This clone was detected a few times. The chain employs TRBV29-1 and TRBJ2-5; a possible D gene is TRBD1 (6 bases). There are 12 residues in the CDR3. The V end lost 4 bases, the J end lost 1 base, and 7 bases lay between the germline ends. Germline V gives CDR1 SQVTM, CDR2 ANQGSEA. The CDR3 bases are TGCAGCGTTGGACAGGCCCAAGAGACCCAGTACTTC. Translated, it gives CSVGQAQETQYF.

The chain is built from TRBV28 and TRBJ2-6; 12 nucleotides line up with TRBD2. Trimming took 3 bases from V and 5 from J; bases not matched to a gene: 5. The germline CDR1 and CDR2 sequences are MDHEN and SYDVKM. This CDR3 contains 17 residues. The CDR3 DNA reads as TGTGCCAGCAGTTTGGTACTAGCGGGAGGTTGGGCCAACGTCCTGACTTTC. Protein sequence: CASSLVLAGGWANVLTF.

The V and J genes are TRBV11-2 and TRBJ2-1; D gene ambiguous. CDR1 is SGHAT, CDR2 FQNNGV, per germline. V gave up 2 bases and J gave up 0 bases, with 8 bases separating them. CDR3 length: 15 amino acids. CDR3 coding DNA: TGTGCCAGCAGCTTATACGGCGGCTCCTACAATGAGCAGTTCTTC. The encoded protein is CASSLYGGSYNEQFF.

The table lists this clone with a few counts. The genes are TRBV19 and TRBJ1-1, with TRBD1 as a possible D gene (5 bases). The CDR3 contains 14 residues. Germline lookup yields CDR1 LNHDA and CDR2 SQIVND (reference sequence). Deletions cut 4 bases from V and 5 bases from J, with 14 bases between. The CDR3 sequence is CASSTQSRGTEAFF. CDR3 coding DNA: TGTGCCAGTAGTACTCAGTCTAGGGGAACTGAAGCTTTCTTT.

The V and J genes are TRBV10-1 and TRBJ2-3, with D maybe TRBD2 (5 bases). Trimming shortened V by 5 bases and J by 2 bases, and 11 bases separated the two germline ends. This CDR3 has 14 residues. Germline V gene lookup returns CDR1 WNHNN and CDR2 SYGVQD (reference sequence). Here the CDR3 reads CASSHSGYTDTQYF. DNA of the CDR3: TGCGCCAGCAGTCACAGCGGCTACACAGATACGCAGTATTTT.

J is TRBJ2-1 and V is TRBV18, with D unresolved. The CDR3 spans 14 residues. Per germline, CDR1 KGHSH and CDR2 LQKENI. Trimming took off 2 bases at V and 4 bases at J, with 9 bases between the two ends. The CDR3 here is CASSPGMEYNEQFF. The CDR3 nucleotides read TGTGCCAGCTCACCAGGTATGGAGTACAATGAGCAGTTCTTC. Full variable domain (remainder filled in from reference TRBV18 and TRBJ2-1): NAGVMQNPRHLVRRRGQEARLRCSPMKGHSHVYWYRQLPEEGLKFMVYLQKENIIDESGMPKERFSAEFPKEGPSILRIQQVVRGDSAAYFCASSPGMEYNEQFFGPGTRLTVL.

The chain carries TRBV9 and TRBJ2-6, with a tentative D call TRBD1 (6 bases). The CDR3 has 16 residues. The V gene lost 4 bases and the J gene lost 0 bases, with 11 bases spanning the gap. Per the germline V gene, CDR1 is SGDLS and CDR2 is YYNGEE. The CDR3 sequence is CASSRQGTSGANVLTF. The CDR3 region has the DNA TGTGCCAGCAGCCGTCAGGGGACCTCTGGGGCCAACGTCCTGACTTTC.

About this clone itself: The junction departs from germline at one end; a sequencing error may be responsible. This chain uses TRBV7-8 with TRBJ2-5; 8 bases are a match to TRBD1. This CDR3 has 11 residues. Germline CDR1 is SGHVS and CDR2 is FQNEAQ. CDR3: CASSLGQGINF. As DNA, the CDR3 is TGTGCCAGCAGCCTAGGACAGGGCATCAACTTC.